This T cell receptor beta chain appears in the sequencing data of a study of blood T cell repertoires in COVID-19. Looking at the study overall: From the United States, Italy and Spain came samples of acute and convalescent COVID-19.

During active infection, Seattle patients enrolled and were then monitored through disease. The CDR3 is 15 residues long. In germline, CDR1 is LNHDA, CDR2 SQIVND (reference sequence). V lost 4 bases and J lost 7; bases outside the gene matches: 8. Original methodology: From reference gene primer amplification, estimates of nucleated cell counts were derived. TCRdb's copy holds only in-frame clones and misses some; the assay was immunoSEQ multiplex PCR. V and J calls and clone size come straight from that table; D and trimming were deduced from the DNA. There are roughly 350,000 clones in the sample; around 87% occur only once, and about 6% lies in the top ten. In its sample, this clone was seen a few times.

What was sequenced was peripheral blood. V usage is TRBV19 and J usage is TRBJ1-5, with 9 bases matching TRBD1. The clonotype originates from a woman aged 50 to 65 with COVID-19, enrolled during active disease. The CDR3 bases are TGTGCCAGTAGTACCTGGACAGGGGTGATGCAGCCCCAGCATTTT. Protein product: CASSTWTGVMQPQHF.